This TCR beta chain stems from a study of T cell repertoires in cytomegalovirus infection. Looking at the study overall: CMV epitopes in the study were HLA-C-restricted (recently identified) and HLA-B-restricted (well studied). Public signatures in TCR beta pointed to CMV infection and matching HLA type.

The study, taken as a whole, reports: Across the ex vivo response, the dominant clonotypes were HLA-C-restricted CMV-specific TCR beta clonotypes.

In regard to this clonotype: Its antigen is unidentified.

The germline V gene encodes CDR1 DFQATT and CDR2 SNEGSKA (reference sequence). The ends were cut back, 3 bases at V and 5 bases at J, with 19 bases in the middle. This CDR3 contains 15 residues. MiXCR, run by TCRdb on the reads, gives a single entry per CDR3 protein. The sample lists roughly 800,000 distinct CDR3 sequences; almost 30% were seen once. This material consisted of cultured CD8+ T cells from PBMCs, taken from culture after CMV antigen stimulation. This receptor was identified in a human donor in good health (CMV status not recorded). Some clones in this sample may be carry-over from other donors' samples. V and J are TRBV20-1 and TRBJ2-5, with D possibly matching TRBD2 (5 bases). The CDR3 loop reads CSASASSLNRETQYF. CDR3 DNA: TGCAGTGCTAGTGCTAGCTCCTTAAACCGGGAGACCCAGTACTTC.